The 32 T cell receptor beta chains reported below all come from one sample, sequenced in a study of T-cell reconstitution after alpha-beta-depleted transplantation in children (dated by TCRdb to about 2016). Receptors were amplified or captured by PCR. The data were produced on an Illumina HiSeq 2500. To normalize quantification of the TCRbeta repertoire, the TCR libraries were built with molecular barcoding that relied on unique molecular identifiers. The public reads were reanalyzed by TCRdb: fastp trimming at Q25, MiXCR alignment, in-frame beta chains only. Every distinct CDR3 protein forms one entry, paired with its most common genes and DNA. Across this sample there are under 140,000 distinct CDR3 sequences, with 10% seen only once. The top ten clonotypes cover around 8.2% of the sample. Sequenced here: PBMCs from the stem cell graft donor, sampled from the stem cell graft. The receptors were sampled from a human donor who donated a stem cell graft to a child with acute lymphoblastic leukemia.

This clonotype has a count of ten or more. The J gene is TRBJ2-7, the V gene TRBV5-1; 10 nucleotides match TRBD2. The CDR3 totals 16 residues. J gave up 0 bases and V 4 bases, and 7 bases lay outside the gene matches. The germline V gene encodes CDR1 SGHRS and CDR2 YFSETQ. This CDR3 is CASSLGLASASYEQYF. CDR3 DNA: TGCGCCAGCAGCCTGGGACTAGCGTCCGCCTCCTACGAGCAGTACTTC.

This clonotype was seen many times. Here the CDR3 DNA reads TGTGCCAGCAGCTATCAGGGTAGGAGTGAAAAACTGTTTTTT. Translated: CASSYQGRSEKLFF. The chain joins TRBV7-8 to TRBJ1-4; D might be TRBD1 (5 bases). CDR1 is SGHVS and CDR2 is FQNEAQ in the germline V gene. There are 14 residues in the CDR3. V was trimmed by 4 bases and J by 7 bases, leaving 13 bases between them.

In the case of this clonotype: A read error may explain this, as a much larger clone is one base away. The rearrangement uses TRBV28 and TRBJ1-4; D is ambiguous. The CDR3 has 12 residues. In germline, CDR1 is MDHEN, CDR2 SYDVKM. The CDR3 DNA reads TGTGCCGGCAGTGAGGACCGGGGAAAACTGTTTTTT. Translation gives CAGSEDRGKLFF.

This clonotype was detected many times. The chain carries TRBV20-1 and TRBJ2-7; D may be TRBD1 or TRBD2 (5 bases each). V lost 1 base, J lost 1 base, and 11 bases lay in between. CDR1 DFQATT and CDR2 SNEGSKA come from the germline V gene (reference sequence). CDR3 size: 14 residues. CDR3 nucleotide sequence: TGCAGTGCTAGAGCGAGGGACGGATCCTACGAGCAGTACTTC. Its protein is CSARARDGSYEQYF.

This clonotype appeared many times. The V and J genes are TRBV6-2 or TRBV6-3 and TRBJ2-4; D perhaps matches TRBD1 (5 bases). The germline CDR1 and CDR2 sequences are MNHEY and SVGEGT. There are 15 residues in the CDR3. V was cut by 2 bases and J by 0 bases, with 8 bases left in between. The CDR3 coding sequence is TGTGCCAGCAGTTACAGGGGAAAAGCCAAAAACATTCAGTACTTC. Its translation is CASSYRGKAKNIQYF.

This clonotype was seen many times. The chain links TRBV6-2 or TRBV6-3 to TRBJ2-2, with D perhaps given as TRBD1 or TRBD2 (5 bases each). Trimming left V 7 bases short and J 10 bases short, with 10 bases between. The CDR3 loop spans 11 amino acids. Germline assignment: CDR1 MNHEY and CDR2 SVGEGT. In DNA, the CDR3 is TGTGCCAGCAACCAGGGAGTGGAGCTGTTTTTT. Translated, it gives CASNQGVELFF.

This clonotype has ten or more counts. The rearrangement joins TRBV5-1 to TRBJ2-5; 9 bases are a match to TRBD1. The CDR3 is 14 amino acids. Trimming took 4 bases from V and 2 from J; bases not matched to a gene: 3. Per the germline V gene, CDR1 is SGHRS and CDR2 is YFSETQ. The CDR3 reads CASSAGTGQETQYF. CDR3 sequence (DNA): TGCGCCAGCAGCGCGGGGACAGGGCAAGAGACCCAGTACTTC.

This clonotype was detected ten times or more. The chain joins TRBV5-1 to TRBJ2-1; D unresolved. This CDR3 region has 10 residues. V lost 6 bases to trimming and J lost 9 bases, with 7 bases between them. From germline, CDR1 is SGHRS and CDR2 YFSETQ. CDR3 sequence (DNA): TGCGCCAGCATTGGCGGTGAGCAGTTCTTC. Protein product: CASIGGEQFF. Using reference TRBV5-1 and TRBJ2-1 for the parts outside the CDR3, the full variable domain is KAGVTQTPRYLIKTRGQQVTLSCSPISGHRSVSWYQQTPGQGLQFLFEYFSETQRNKGNFPGRFSGRQFSNSRSEMNVSTLELGDSALYLCASIGGEQFFGPGTRLTVL.

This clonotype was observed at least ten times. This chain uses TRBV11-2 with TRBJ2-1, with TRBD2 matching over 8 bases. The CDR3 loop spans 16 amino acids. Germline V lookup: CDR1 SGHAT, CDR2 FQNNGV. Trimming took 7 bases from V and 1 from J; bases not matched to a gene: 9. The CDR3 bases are TGTGCCAGCACCCTTCATGTAGCGGGGTCCTACAATGAGCAGTTCTTC. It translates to CASTLHVAGSYNEQFF.

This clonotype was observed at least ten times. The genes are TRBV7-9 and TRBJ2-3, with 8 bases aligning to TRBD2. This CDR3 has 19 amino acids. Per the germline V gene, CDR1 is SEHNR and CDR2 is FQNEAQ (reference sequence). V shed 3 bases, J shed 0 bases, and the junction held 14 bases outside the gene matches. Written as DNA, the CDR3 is TGTGCCAGCAGCTTCCGGGGCGGGGGGCGGACGAAAAGCACAGATACGCAGTATTTT. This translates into CASSFRGGGRTKSTDTQYF.

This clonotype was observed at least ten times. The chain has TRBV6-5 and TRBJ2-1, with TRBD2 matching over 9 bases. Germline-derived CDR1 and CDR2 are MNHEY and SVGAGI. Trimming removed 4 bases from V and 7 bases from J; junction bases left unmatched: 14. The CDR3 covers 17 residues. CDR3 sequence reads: CASSSPGGAGGLNEQFF. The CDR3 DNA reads TGTGCCAGCAGTTCCCCGGGAGGAGCGGGGGGCTTGAATGAGCAGTTCTTC.

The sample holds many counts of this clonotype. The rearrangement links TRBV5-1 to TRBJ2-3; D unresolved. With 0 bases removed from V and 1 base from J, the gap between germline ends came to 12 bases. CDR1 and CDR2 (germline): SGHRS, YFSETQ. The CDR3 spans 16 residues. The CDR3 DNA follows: TGCGCCAGCAGCTTGGAGGGCGGATCTCGCACAGATACGCAGTATTTT. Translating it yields CASSLEGGSRTDTQYF. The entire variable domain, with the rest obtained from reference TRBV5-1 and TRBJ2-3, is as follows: KAGVTQTPRYLIKTRGQQVTLSCSPISGHRSVSWYQQTPGQGLQFLFEYFSETQRNKGNFPGRFSGRQFSNSRSEMNVSTLELGDSALYLCASSLEGGSRTDTQYFGPGTRLTVL.

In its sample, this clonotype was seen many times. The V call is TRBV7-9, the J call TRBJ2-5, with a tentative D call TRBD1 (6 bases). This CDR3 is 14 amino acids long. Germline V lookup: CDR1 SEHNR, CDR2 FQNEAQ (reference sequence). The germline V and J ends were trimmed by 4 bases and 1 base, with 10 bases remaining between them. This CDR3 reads CASSYRAVQETQYF. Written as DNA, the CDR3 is TGTGCCAGCAGCTACAGGGCGGTCCAAGAGACCCAGTACTTC.

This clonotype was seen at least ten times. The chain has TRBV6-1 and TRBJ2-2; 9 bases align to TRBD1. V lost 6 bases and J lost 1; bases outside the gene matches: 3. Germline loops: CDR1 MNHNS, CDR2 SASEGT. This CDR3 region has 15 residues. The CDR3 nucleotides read TGTGCCAGCAGGACAGGGGGAGGGAACACCGGGGAGCTGTTTTTT. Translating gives CASRTGGGNTGELFF.

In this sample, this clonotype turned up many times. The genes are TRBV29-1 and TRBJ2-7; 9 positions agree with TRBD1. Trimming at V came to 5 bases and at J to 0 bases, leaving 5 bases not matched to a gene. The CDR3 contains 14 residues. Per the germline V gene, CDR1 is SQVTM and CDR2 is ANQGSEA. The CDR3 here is CSVPGQGSSYEQYF. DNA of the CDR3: TGCAGCGTTCCCGGACAGGGGAGCTCCTACGAGCAGTACTTC.

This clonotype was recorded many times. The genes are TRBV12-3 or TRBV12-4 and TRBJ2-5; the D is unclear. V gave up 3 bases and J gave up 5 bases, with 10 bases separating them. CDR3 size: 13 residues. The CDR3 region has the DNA TGTGCCAGCAGTTTTACTGCGATGGAGACCCAGTACTTC. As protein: CASSFTAMETQYF.

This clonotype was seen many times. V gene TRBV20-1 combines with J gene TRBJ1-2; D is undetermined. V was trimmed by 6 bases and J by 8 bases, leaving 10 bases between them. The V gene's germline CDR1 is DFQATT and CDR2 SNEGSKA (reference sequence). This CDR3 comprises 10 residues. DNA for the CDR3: TGCAGTGCGGGGAGCGACGGCTACACCTTC. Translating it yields CSAGSDGYTF.

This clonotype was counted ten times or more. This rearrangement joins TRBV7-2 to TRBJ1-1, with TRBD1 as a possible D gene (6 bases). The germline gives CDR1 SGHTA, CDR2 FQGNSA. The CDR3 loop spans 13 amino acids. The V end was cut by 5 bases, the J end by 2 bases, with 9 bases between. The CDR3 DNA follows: TGTGCCAGCAGCACGGACAGAAACACTGAAGCTTTCTTT. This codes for CASSTDRNTEAFF.

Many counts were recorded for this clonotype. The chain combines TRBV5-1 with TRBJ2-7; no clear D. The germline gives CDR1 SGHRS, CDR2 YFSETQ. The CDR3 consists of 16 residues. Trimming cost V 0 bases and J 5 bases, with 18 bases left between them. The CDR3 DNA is TGCGCCAGCAGCTTGGATGGATTAGGGTCGAGCGACGAGCAGTACTTC. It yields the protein CASSLDGLGSSDEQYF.

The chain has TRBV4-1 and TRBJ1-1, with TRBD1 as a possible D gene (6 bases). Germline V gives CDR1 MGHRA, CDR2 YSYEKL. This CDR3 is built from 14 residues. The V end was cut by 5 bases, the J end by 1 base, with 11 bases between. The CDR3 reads CASSGMGANTEAFF. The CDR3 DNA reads TGCGCCAGCAGCGGGATGGGGGCGAACACTGAAGCTTTCTTT.

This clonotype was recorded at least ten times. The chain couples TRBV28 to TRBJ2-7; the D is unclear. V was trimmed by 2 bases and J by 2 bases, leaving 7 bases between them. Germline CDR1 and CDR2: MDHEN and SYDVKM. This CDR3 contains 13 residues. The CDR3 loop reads CASSLKVPYEQYF. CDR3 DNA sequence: TGTGCCAGCAGTTTAAAAGTACCCTACGAGCAGTACTTC.

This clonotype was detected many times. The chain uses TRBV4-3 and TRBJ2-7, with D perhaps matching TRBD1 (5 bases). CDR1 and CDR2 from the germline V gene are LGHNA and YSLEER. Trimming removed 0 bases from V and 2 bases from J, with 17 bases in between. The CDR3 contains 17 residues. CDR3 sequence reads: CASSQEIRGQGTYEQYF. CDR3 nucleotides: TGCGCCAGCAGCCAAGAGATTCGAGGCCAGGGTACCTACGAGCAGTACTTC.

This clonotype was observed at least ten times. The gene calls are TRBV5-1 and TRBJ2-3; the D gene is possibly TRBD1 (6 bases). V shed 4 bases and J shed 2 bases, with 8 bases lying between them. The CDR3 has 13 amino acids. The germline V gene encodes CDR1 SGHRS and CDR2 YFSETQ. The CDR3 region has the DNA TGCGCCAGCAGCCAGGGGATCACAGATACGCAGTATTTT. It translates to CASSQGITDTQYF.

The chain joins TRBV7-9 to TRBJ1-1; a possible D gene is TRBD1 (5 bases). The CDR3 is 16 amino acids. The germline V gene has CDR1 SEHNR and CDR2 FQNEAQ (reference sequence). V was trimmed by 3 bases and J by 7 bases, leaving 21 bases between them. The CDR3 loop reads CASSFRGGRGYGEAFF. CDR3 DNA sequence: TGTGCCAGCAGCTTTCGGGGGGGAAGGGGATACGGTGAAGCTTTCTTT.

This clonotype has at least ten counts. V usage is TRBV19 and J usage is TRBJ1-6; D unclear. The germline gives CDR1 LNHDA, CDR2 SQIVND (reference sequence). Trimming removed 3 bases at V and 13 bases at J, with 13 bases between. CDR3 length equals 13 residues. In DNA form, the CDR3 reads TGTGCCAGTAGTATGACGGGTTCCTGGCCCCTCCACTTT. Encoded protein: CASSMTGSWPLHF.

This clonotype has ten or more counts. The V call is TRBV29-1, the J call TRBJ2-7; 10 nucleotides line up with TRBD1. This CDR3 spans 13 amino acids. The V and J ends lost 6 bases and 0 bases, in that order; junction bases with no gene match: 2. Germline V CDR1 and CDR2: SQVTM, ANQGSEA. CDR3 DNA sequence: TGCAGCGTCGGGACAGGGGCCTCCTACGAGCAGTACTTC. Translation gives CSVGTGASYEQYF.

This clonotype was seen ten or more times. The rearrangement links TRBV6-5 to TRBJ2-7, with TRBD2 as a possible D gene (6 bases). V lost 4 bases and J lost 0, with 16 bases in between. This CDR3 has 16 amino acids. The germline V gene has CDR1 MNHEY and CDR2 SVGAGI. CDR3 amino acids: CASSSDRDSNSYEQYF. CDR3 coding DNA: TGTGCCAGCAGTTCGGACCGGGACTCGAACTCCTACGAGCAGTACTTC.

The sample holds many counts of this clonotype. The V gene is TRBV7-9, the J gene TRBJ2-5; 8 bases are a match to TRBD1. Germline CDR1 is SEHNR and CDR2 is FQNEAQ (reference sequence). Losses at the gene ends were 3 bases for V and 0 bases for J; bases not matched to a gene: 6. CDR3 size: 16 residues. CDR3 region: CASSFGQGAYQETQYF. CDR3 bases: TGTGCCAGCAGCTTCGGTCAGGGGGCCTACCAAGAGACCCAGTACTTC.

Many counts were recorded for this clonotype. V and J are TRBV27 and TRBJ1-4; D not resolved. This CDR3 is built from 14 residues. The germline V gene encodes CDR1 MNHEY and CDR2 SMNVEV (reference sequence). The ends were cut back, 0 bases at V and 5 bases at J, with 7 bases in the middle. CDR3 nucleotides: TGTGCCAGCAGTTTATCCAGCAGAAATGAAAAACTGTTTTTT. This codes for CASSLSSRNEKLFF.

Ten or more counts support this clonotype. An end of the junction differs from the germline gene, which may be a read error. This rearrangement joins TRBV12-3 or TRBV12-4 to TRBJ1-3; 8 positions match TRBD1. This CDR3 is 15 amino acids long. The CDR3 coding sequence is TGTGCCAGCAGTTTCAGGGGGCGTTATGGAAACACCGTATATTTT. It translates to CASSFRGRYGNTVYF.

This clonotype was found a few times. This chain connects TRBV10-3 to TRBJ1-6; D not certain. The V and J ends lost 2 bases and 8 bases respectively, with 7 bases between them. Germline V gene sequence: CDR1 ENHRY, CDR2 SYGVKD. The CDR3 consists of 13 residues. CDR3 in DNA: TGTGCCATCAGTGAGACCAGTGATTCACCCCTCCACTTT. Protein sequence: CAISETSDSPLHF.

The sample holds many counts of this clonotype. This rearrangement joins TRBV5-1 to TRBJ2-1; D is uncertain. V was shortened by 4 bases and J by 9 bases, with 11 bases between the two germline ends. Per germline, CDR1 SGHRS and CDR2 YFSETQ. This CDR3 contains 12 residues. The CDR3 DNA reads TGCGCCAGCAGCCGAACTGAATCTGAGCAGTTCTTC. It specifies CASSRTESEQFF.